The clone carrying this T cell receptor (beta chain) was recorded once. Its specificity is not known. One entry per CDR3 protein results from TCRdb running MiXCR on the 5' RACE reads. The sample contains hundreds of thousands of distinct CDR3 sequences, 8.5% to 9.5% of which appear only once. This record belongs to a study of identical twins. Study-level results: Insertions were fewer in abundant cord blood beta clonotypes, whereas memory repertoires showed none of this pattern. For out-of-frame beta sequences, excess twin sharing was weaker. For out-of-frame alpha sequences shared by twins, low generation probability was in excess. A partial confounding effect on zero-insertion analyses could come from invariant MAIT and iNKT cells.

The length of the CDR3 is 16 residues. CDR1 and CDR2 from the germline V gene are LGHDT and YNNKEL (reference sequence). With 2 bases removed from V and 4 bases from J, the gap between germline ends came to 18 bases. This sample was shared with a second study, whose subject was yellow fever vaccine responses in identical twins.

The chain recombines TRBV3-1 with TRBJ2-7; D may be TRBD1 (6 bases). The TCR comes from a woman aged 18-29 years in good health. The sequenced sample was PBMCs. The CDR3 DNA follows: TGTGCCAGCAGCCAACTGTACGGGGACATAAAGTACGAGCAGTACTTC. This codes for CASSQLYGDIKYEQYF.